The following is a TCR beta chain sequence with its context. The antigen is unknown. This entry comes from a study of cytomegalovirus exposure and HLA in healthy donors. Study conclusions and caveats: Most subjects' HLA-A and HLA-B alleles were reportedly predicted from TCR beta sequences. Diagnosis of cytomegalovirus status made by the classifier reportedly showed high specificity and sensitivity.

The PCR had 60 Vbeta and 13 Jbeta primers. In the authors' methods: About 9.9 million shared chains were among approximately 80 million unique TCR beta chains counted in a later analysis. Assay used: immunoSEQ multiplex PCR; TCRdb lists only in-frame clones, some missing. V, J and clone size were drawn from that table, and D and trimming were deduced from the DNA. Here the sample spans about 150,000 clones, approximately 76% being singletons. Although they were nominally healthy when sampled, donors likely had unrecorded immune exposures. CDR3 length: 13 residues. Germline lookup yields CDR1 WSHSY and CDR2 SAAADI. The V segment lost 3 bases and the J segment 5 bases; nucleotides outside the gene matches: 2.

The sequenced material came from PBMCs. The TCR was taken from a man aged 40-49 years in good health and CMV-seronegative. V is TRBV10-2 and J is TRBJ2-5, with 8 bases fitting TRBD2. CDR3 residues: CASSDGRGETQYF. The CDR3 DNA is TGCGCCAGCAGTGACGGGAGGGGGGAGACCCAGTACTTC.